The 26 T cell receptor beta chains given below trace back to one sample, sequenced in a study of T cell responses to AZD1222 COVID-19 vaccine. Libraries were prepared by immunoSEQ multiplex PCR; TCRdb keeps only in-frame clonotypes and omits some of them. The table shows 100,000 to 150,000 clones, with 90% occurring only once. The material was peripheral blood, obtained on day 0 of MenACWY control vaccination. Receptors were obtained from an adult in good health.

This chain links TRBV6-5 with TRBJ2-2; D is ambiguous. CDR1 and CDR2 (germline): MNHEY, SVGAGI. Trimming cost V 0 bases and J 4 bases, with 9 bases left between them. The CDR3 sequence is 15 residues long. The chain's CDR3 is CASSYSIRGTGELFF. The CDR3 DNA follows: TGTGCCAGCAGTTACTCGATTCGAGGCACCGGGGAGCTGTTTTTT.

The J gene is TRBJ1-2, the V gene TRBV5-6, with D possibly TRBD1 on 5 matching bases. The CDR3 sequence is 15 residues long. The V end lost 3 bases, the J end lost 0 bases, and 12 bases lay between the germline ends. The germline gives CDR1 SGHDT, CDR2 YYEEEE. CDR3 loop: CASSSDSRTNYGYTF. CDR3 DNA sequence: TGTGCCAGCAGCTCCGACAGCAGGACTAACTATGGCTACACCTTC.

The chain joins TRBV5-1 to TRBJ2-1, with a weak D call TRBD2 (6 bases). Trimming took off 4 bases at V and 8 bases at J, with 10 bases between the two ends. The CDR3 is 12 amino acids. Per germline, CDR1 SGHRS and CDR2 YFSETQ. CDR3: CASSPPGDEQFF. For the CDR3, the DNA is TGCGCCAGCAGCCCCCCGGGGGATGAGCAGTTCTTC.

The chain recombines TRBV7-8 with TRBJ2-1, with D unclear. The CDR3 covers 15 residues. With 3 bases removed from V and 5 bases from J, the gap between germline ends came to 14 bases. In germline, CDR1 is SGHVS, CDR2 FQNEAQ. CDR3 bases: TGTGCCAGCAGCTTTGGAGTGTCTGGGGACAATGAGCAGTTCTTC. Translating gives CASSFGVSGDNEQFF.

The J gene is TRBJ1-2, the V gene TRBV11-2; D gene uncertain. Trimming left V 5 bases short and J 4 bases short, with 14 bases between. The length of the CDR3 is 14 residues. Germline V gene lookup returns CDR1 SGHAT and CDR2 FQNNGV. CDR3 DNA sequence: TGTGCCAGCAGCCCCCCCTTGCCACCCTATGGCTACACCTTC. This sequence encodes CASSPPLPPYGYTF.

Regarding this clone: Sequence at one end of the junction differs from germline and may be a read error. The chain recombines TRBV7-7 with TRBJ2-2; D is perhaps TRBD2 (6 bases). The germline CDR1 and CDR2 sequences are SSHAT and FNYEAQ (reference sequence). There are 14 residues in the CDR3. The DNA for the CDR3 is TGTGCCAGCAGCCTAGCGCCCCCCCCCGGGGAGCTGTTTTTT. Protein: CASSLAPPPGELFF.

The chain couples TRBV27 to TRBJ2-7; 7 bases align to TRBD2. The CDR3 is 11 amino acids. Germline CDR1 is MNHEY and CDR2 is SMNVEV (reference sequence). With 3 bases clipped from V and 7 bases from J, the junction kept 0 bases outside the gene matches. The CDR3 coding sequence is TGTGCCAGCAGTTTGGGGGGGGAGCAGTACTTC. Protein: CASSLGGEQYF.

The chain links TRBV3-1 (or the pseudogene TRBV3-2) to TRBJ1-5, with 7 nucleotides matching TRBD1. V gave up 5 bases and J gave up 5 bases; unmatched junction bases: 6. The CDR3 is 14 amino acids. Germline CDR1 and CDR2: LGHDT and YNNKEL (reference sequence). The CDR3 DNA reads TGTGCCAGCAGCTGGGACAGAGTGGATCAGCCCCAGCATTTT. Translated: CASSWDRVDQPQHF.

The chain links TRBV27 to TRBJ2-1; TRBD2 aligns across 10 bases. The CDR3 contains 15 residues. The germline V gene has CDR1 MNHEY and CDR2 SMNVEV (reference sequence). V shed 6 bases, J shed 4 bases, and the junction held 6 bases outside the gene matches. The CDR3 here is CASRFTSGVYNEQFF. CDR3 DNA sequence: TGTGCCAGCAGATTTACTAGCGGGGTATACAATGAGCAGTTCTTC.

The chain carries TRBV27 and TRBJ1-2; D gene ambiguous. Germline V gives CDR1 MNHEY, CDR2 SMNVEV (reference sequence). There are 17 residues in the CDR3. The V gene lost 2 bases and the J gene lost 4 bases, with 20 bases spanning the gap. The CDR3 loop reads CASSLIGGKTSTYGYTF. The CDR3 nucleotides read TGTGCCAGCAGTTTAATTGGTGGGAAGACCTCTACCTATGGCTACACCTTC.

The chain employs TRBV7-9 and TRBJ1-5, with 9 bases that match TRBD1. V shed 5 bases, J shed 5 bases, and the junction held 7 bases outside the gene matches. The CDR3 is 15 residues long. Germline CDR1 is SEHNR and CDR2 is FQNEAQ (reference sequence). As DNA, the CDR3 is TGTGCCAGCAGCCCCGGGACAGGGCCCTATCAGCCCCAGCATTTT. It translates to CASSPGTGPYQPQHF.

This clone has just one count. The chain is built from TRBV18 and TRBJ2-1; TRBD2 aligns across 9 bases. CDR3 size: 17 residues. Germline assignment: CDR1 KGHSH and CDR2 LQKENI. V was pared by 3 bases and J by 0 bases, with 6 bases of the junction left unmatched. The CDR3 loop is CASSPRLAGSSYNEQFF. The CDR3 DNA sequence: TGTGCCAGCTCACCCCGTCTAGCGGGGAGCTCCTACAATGAGCAGTTCTTC.

This sequence joins TRBV11-3 and TRBJ2-1, with 11 nucleotides matching TRBD2. Germline-derived CDR1 and CDR2 are SGHNT and YENEEA. Trimming removed 5 bases from V and 9 bases from J; junction bases left unmatched: 9. The CDR3 length is 15 residues. In DNA, the CDR3 is TGTGCCAGCAGCCTCGGGACTAGCGGTCACGGTGAGCAGTTCTTC. Protein product: CASSLGTSGHGEQFF.

The rearrangement uses TRBV5-1 and TRBJ1-6; 7 nucleotides line up with TRBD1. Unmatched junction bases numbered 8, after V lost 7 bases and J lost 7 bases. This CDR3 has 14 amino acids. In germline, CDR1 is SGHRS, CDR2 YFSETQ. The DNA of the CDR3 is TGCGCCAGCGGAGGCGACAGGGCCAATTCACCCCTCCACTTT. It encodes CASGGDRANSPLHF.

The chain links TRBV7-9 to TRBJ2-2; 9 nucleotides line up with TRBD1. Germline CDR1 SEHNR, CDR2 FQNEAQ (reference sequence). The CDR3 sequence is 16 residues long. V was pared by 0 bases and J by 3 bases, with 2 bases of the junction left unmatched. The DNA of the CDR3 is TGTGCCAGCAGCTTAGCACAGGGGGCGCACACCGGGGAGCTGTTTTTT. Translating it yields CASSLAQGAHTGELFF.

This clone has only one observation. J is TRBJ1-5 and V is TRBV19; D is uncertain. The V gene lost 7 bases and the J gene lost 2 bases, with 18 bases spanning the gap. The CDR3 is 16 residues long. Looked up from germline, CDR1 is LNHDA and CDR2 is SQIVND (reference sequence). The CDR3 nucleotides are TGTGCCAGTAATAGGGCCTTTGATTATGGCAATCAGCCCCAGCATTTT. Translation gives CASNRAFDYGNQPQHF.

The J gene is TRBJ2-7, the V gene TRBV6-5; no definite D call. This CDR3 region has 12 residues. CDR1 MNHEY and CDR2 SVGAGI come from the germline V gene. Trimming pared 10 bases from V and 3 bases from J, leaving 13 bases between. The CDR3: CANPPRSYEQYF. As DNA, the CDR3 is TGTGCCAACCCCCCCAGGAGCTACGAGCAGTACTTC.

This clone was observed a single time. The CDR3 spells CASSQQDHLYNEQFF. The DNA of the CDR3 is TGCGCCAGCAGCCAACAGGACCATCTCTACAATGAGCAGTTCTTC. The J gene is TRBJ2-1, the V gene TRBV4-3, with D uncertain. The V gene lost 2 bases and the J gene lost 3 bases, with 11 bases spanning the gap. CDR1 LGHNA and CDR2 YSLEER come from the germline V gene. CDR3 length equals 15 residues.

The chain carries TRBV6-1 and TRBJ2-7; weak D call: TRBD2 (6 bases). Germline CDR1 is MNHNS and CDR2 is SASEGT. There are 18 residues in the CDR3. The ends were cut back, 1 base at V and 0 bases at J, with 19 bases in the middle. The CDR3: CASSEDEEEGTDSYEQYF. CDR3 bases: TGTGCCAGCAGTGAAGACGAAGAGGAGGGGACCGACTCCTACGAGCAGTACTTC.

V and J are TRBV28 and TRBJ1-6; no clear D gene. This CDR3 is built from 15 residues. Germline CDR1 MDHEN, CDR2 SYDVKM. The germline V and J ends were trimmed by 7 bases and 7 bases, with 17 bases remaining between them. CDR3 in DNA: TGTGCCAGCACCCTTCGGAACAGCGGGAATTCACCCCTCCACTTT. Translating it yields CASTLRNSGNSPLHF. The full variable domain, rest sourced from reference TRBV28 and TRBJ1-6, is DVKVTQSSRYLVKRTGEKVFLECVQDMDHENMFWYRQDPGLGLRLIYFSYDVKMKEKGDIPEGYSVSREKKERFSLILESASTNQTSMYLCASTLRNSGNSPLHFGNGTRLTVT.

The V gene is TRBV7-9, the J gene TRBJ2-1, with D possibly matching TRBD2 (6 bases). CDR1 is SEHNR, CDR2 FQNEAQ, per germline (reference sequence). The CDR3 contains 15 residues. With 1 base removed from V and 6 bases from J, the gap between germline ends came to 13 bases. The CDR3 loop reads CASSLGQGGTNEQFF. For the CDR3, the DNA is TGTGCCAGCAGCTTAGGGCAGGGAGGAACCAATGAGCAGTTCTTC. The variable domain in full, with the rest retrieved from reference TRBV7-9 and TRBJ2-1, is DTGVSQNPRHKITKRGQNVTFRCDPISEHNRLYWYRQTLGQGPEFLTYFQNEAQLEKSRLLSDRFSAERPKGSFSTLEIQRTEQGDSAMYLCASSLGQGGTNEQFFGPGTRLTVL.

This clone was detected only once. The CDR3 region is CASSLGQGTGQYV. The CDR3 region has the DNA TGCGCCAGCAGCTTGGGACAGGGCACGGGGCAGTACGTC. The chain combines TRBV5-1 with TRBJ2-7; TRBD1 matches at 7 bases. The CDR3 runs to 13 residues. Germline V gene data show CDR1 as SGHRS and CDR2 as YFSETQ. Germline trimming cut 0 bases from V and 9 bases from J; bases unmatched to any gene: 6.

The chain combines TRBV6-5 with TRBJ2-1, with 8 bases lining up with TRBD1. CDR3 length: 15 amino acids. V shed 2 bases, J shed 4 bases, and the junction held 4 bases outside the gene matches. The germline V gene encodes CDR1 MNHEY and CDR2 SVGAGI. CDR3 sequence: CASSYDRGRYNEQFF. The CDR3 DNA reads TGTGCCAGCAGTTACGACAGGGGAAGATACAATGAGCAGTTCTTC.

With regard to this clone: Other DNA variants within this sample encode the same CDR3. This chain links TRBV5-1 with TRBJ2-1; 13 bases align to TRBD2. There are 15 residues in the CDR3. The V gene's germline CDR1 is SGHRS and CDR2 YFSETQ. V was clipped by 0 bases and J by 7 bases; unmatched bases: 1. CDR3 DNA: TGCGCCAGCAGCTTGGGACTAGCGGGGGGTAATGAGCAGTTCTTC. This sequence encodes CASSLGLAGGNEQFF.

The V call is TRBV7-7, the J call TRBJ2-7, with D perhaps TRBD1 (5 bases). The CDR3 runs to 19 residues. Germline V gene sequence: CDR1 SSHAT, CDR2 FNYEAQ (reference sequence). V lost 7 bases, J lost 0 bases, and 28 bases lay in between. The CDR3, as DNA: TGTGCCAGCAACCCAGAGACCCATAGGGGTCTAATCAGCTCCTACGAGCAGTACTTC. Protein: CASNPETHRGLISSYEQYF. Variable domain in full (rest from reference TRBV7-7 and TRBJ2-7): GAGVSQSPRYKVTKRGQDVTLRCDPISSHATLYWYQQALGQGPEFLTYFNYEAQPDKSGLPSDRFSAERPEGSISTLTIQRTEQRDSAMYRCASNPETHRGLISSYEQYFGPGTRLTVT.

V is TRBV27 and J is TRBJ1-1; no firm D call. From germline, CDR1 is MNHEY and CDR2 SMNVEV (reference sequence). Trimming removed 10 bases at V and 1 base at J, with 25 bases between. CDR3 size: 17 residues. The CDR3 DNA reads as TGTGCCACCCGAAAAAAACAATACAGCGAACAGAACACTGAAGCTTTCTTT. Protein product: CATRKKQYSEQNTEAFF.